The 24 T cell receptor beta chains reported below all come from one sample, sequenced in a study of graft-versus-host responses after intestinal transplantation. Assay used: immunoSEQ multiplex PCR; TCRdb lists only in-frame clones, some missing. In the table there are 130,000 to 150,000 clones, over 90% of which are singletons. These receptors have no known antigen. Material: unstimulated CD4+ T cells sorted from spleen or lymph node cells, obtained before intestinal transplant. The source of these receptors is a human donor who received an intestinal transplant.

This CDR3 is CASSLSATEAFF. For the CDR3, the DNA is TGTGCCAGCAGTTTATCGGCGACTGAAGCTTTCTTT. The V and J genes are TRBV28 and TRBJ1-1; D is undetermined. This CDR3 comprises 12 residues. The V and J ends lost 1 base and 5 bases respectively, with 5 bases between them. Germline lookup yields CDR1 MDHEN and CDR2 SYDVKM.

V and J are TRBV19 and TRBJ2-5; D perhaps matches TRBD1 (6 bases). Trimming shortened V by 6 bases and J by 2 bases, and 16 bases separated the two germline ends. CDR1 is LNHDA, CDR2 SQIVND, per germline (reference sequence). The CDR3 extends over 15 amino acids. CDR3 amino acids: CASSRGGVGQETQYF. The CDR3, as DNA: TGTGCCAGTAGCCGAGGGGGAGTGGGGCAAGAGACCCAGTACTTC. Full variable domain (remainder filled in from reference TRBV19 and TRBJ2-5): DGGITQSPKYLFRKEGQNVTLSCEQNLNHDAMYWYRQDPGQGLRLIYYSQIVNDFQKGDIAEGYSVSREKKESFPLTVTSAQKNPTAFYLCASSRGGVGQETQYFGPGTRLLVL.

This chain links TRBV15 with TRBJ2-5; TRBD2 matches 10 bases. V trimming: 2 bases; J trimming: 5 bases; junction bases outside the gene matches: 5. The CDR3 consists of 15 residues. CDR1 is LNHNV and CDR2 is YYDKDF in the germline V gene (reference sequence). The CDR3 loop reads CATSRSLAGDETQYF. The CDR3 nucleotides read TGTGCCACCAGCAGAAGCCTAGCGGGAGACGAGACCCAGTACTTC.

Here the CDR3 reads CASSTWRLAGANTGELFF. The CDR3, as DNA: TGTGCCAGTAGTACGTGGAGACTAGCGGGAGCGAACACCGGGGAGCTGTTTTTT. This chain joins TRBV19 and TRBJ2-2; the match to TRBD2 covers 12 bases. This CDR3 region has 18 residues. V lost 4 bases and J lost 0; bases outside the gene matches: 6. Germline V gene data show CDR1 as LNHDA and CDR2 as SQIVND (reference sequence).

The V call is TRBV7-7, the J call TRBJ2-3; D gene unclear. V lost 1 base to trimming and J lost 0 bases, with 8 bases between them. The CDR3 consists of 15 residues. The germline V gene has CDR1 SSHAT and CDR2 FNYEAQ (reference sequence). The CDR3 protein is CASSLGLSSTDTQYF. CDR3 in DNA: TGTGCCAGCAGCTTAGGCCTATCTAGCACAGATACGCAGTATTTT.

The V call is TRBV18, the J call TRBJ2-6, with TRBD1 matching 10 bases. The CDR3 totals 18 residues. Losses at the gene ends were 0 bases for V and 2 bases for J; bases not matched to a gene: 4. Germline V gene sequence: CDR1 KGHSH, CDR2 LQKENI. CDR3 loop: CASSPPLTGGTGANVLTF. DNA of the CDR3: TGTGCCAGCTCACCACCGTTGACAGGGGGCACTGGGGCCAACGTCCTGACTTTC.

The genes are TRBV10-3 and TRBJ1-2, with D maybe TRBD1 (5 bases). V was clipped by 7 bases and J by 6 bases, with 12 bases between them. The CDR3 has 12 residues. Per the germline V gene, CDR1 is ENHRY and CDR2 is SYGVKD. This chain's CDR3 is CAIIAGGNGYTF. The CDR3 DNA reads as TGTGCCATCATAGCGGGGGGGAATGGCTACACCTTC.

The chain employs TRBV15 and TRBJ2-7; weak D call: TRBD2 (6 bases). V was pared by 6 bases and J by 2 bases, with 20 bases between. This CDR3 region has 16 residues. The V gene's germline CDR1 is LNHNV and CDR2 YYDKDF (reference sequence). Here the CDR3 DNA reads TGTGCCACCAGTACGACTAGGCCCGGGTACGCCTACGAGCAGTACTTC. Translation gives CATSTTRPGYAYEQYF.

On this clone itself: The same CDR3 arises from other DNA sequences in this sample as well. The genes are TRBV19 and TRBJ2-3; TRBD1 or TRBD2 may be the D gene (5 bases each). The germline V gene has CDR1 LNHDA and CDR2 SQIVND (reference sequence). V lost 6 bases and J lost 0, with 10 bases in between. This CDR3 comprises 14 residues. CDR3 nucleotides: TGTGCCAGTAGGGGACGGGTAAGCACAGATACGCAGTATTTT. Translated, it gives CASRGRVSTDTQYF.

V gene TRBV2 combines with J gene TRBJ2-5, with 7 nucleotides matching TRBD1. The closer fit of TRBJ2-7 to the DNA end suggests the J call may be wrong. The CDR3 consists of 14 residues. Germline-derived CDR1 and CDR2 are SNHLY and FYNNEI. Written as DNA, the CDR3 is TGTGCCAGCAGTGTAGGGGGCCTCTCCTACGAGCAGTACTTC. Translated: CASSVGGLSYEQYF.

This chain connects TRBV28 to TRBJ2-5; TRBD2 agrees at 7 bases. The DNA end lines up better with TRBJ2-7; the J call may be wrong. Germline lookup yields CDR1 MDHEN and CDR2 SYDVKM. The CDR3 has 13 residues. The CDR3 loop reads CASSAGVPYEQYF. The CDR3 nucleotides read TGTGCCAGCAGTGCGGGAGTTCCCTACGAGCAGTACTTC.

The chain has TRBV27 and TRBJ1-1; 8 nucleotides match TRBD1. The CDR3 has 13 residues. J gave up 5 bases and V 6 bases, and 5 bases lay outside the gene matches. Germline CDR1 MNHEY, CDR2 SMNVEV (reference sequence). CDR3 DNA sequence: TGTGCCAGCAGGGGGACAGGAGGAACTGAAGCTTTCTTT. It yields the protein CASRGTGGTEAFF.

Written as DNA, the CDR3 is TGTGCCAGCAGACTGACCGGCAGCTCCTACGAGCAGTACTTC. It encodes CASRLTGSSYEQYF. This chain joins TRBV2 and TRBJ2-7, with D unresolved. With 6 bases removed from V and 0 bases from J, the gap between germline ends came to 12 bases. Germline V gives CDR1 SNHLY, CDR2 FYNNEI. CDR3 length: 14 amino acids.

This chain joins TRBV7-1 and TRBJ2-1, with 8 positions matching TRBD2. TRBV7-1 is classed as an ORF, of uncertain function. This CDR3 has 14 residues. V gave up 8 bases and J gave up 3 bases; unmatched junction bases: 6. The CDR3 DNA is TGTGCCAGCGAACTAGCGGAGGTCTACAATGAGCAGTTCTTC. Its protein product is CASELAEVYNEQFF.

This chain uses TRBV28 with TRBJ2-7; 8 positions match TRBD1. Germline CDR1 and CDR2: MDHEN and SYDVKM. The junction had 3 bases not matched to a gene; V was cut back by 6 bases and J by 2 bases. The CDR3 has 13 amino acids. The chain's CDR3 is CASSPTGAYEQYF. For the CDR3, the DNA is TGTGCCAGCAGCCCGACAGGGGCCTACGAGCAGTACTTC.

This chain uses TRBV30 with TRBJ1-2; D remains unclear. CDR1 GTSNPN and CDR2 SVGIG come from the germline V gene (reference sequence). This CDR3 spans 14 amino acids. V was trimmed by 1 base and J by 4 bases, leaving 13 bases between them. In nucleotides, the CDR3 is TGTGCCTGGAGTGGGGCAGGCGCTTCCTATGGCTACACCTTC. Its protein product is CAWSGAGASYGYTF.

The CDR3 here is CASSQDMRGPANSGANVLTF. The CDR3 DNA reads TGTGCCAGCAGCCAAGATATGCGGGGGCCTGCGAACTCTGGGGCCAACGTCCTGACTTTC. The chain recombines TRBV4-2 with TRBJ2-6; D is possibly TRBD2 (7 bases). Between the trimmed V and J ends, which lost 0 bases and 0 bases, there was a span of 18 bases. The CDR3 has 20 residues. Per the germline V gene, CDR1 is LGHNA and CDR2 is YNFKEQ.

The V call is TRBV5-4, the J call TRBJ2-6, with 13 bases that match TRBD2. The CDR3 runs 20 residues. The germline gives CDR1 SGHNT, CDR2 YYREEE (reference sequence). The V and J ends lost 2 bases and 2 bases, in that order; junction bases with no gene match: 10. The CDR3 region is CASSFRGLAGVWPGANVLTF. CDR3 nucleotides: TGTGCCAGCAGCTTTAGAGGACTAGCGGGAGTTTGGCCTGGGGCCAACGTCCTGACTTTC.

This sequence joins TRBV5-6 and TRBJ2-3; D is unclear. CDR3 length equals 15 residues. The germline V and J ends were trimmed by 0 bases and 6 bases, with 14 bases remaining between them. CDR1 and CDR2 from the germline V gene are SGHDT and YYEEEE. Written as DNA, the CDR3 is TGTGCCAGCAGCTTGGACCACGGCTCTGGGGATACGCAGTATTTT. Translation gives CASSLDHGSGDTQYF.

DNA for the CDR3: TGTGCCAGCAGCGTAGCTTGGGCCGGATCCTACGAGCAGTACTTC. Amino acids: CASSVAWAGSYEQYF. The genes are TRBV9 and TRBJ2-7, with D unresolved. The V and J ends lost 0 bases and 1 base respectively, with 11 bases between them. This CDR3 has 15 amino acids. The V gene's germline CDR1 is SGDLS and CDR2 YYNGEE. Full variable domain (remainder filled in from reference TRBV9 and TRBJ2-7): DSGVTQTPKHLITATGQRVTLRCSPRSGDLSVYWYQQSLDQGLQFLIQYYNGEERAKGNILERFSAQQFPDLHSELNLSSLELGDSALYFCASSVAWAGSYEQYFGPGTRLTVT.

This clone was counted once. CDR3 amino acids: CATSRGQGQETQYF. In DNA, the CDR3 is TGTGCCACCAGCAGAGGACAGGGCCAAGAGACCCAGTACTTC. This chain joins TRBV15 and TRBJ2-5, with 7 bases lining up with TRBD1. CDR1 and CDR2 (germline): LNHNV, YYDKDF (reference sequence). The junction had 0 bases not matched to a gene; V was cut back by 1 base and J by 1 base. The CDR3 totals 14 residues. Variable domain in full (rest from reference TRBV15 and TRBJ2-5): DAMVIQNPRYQVTQFGKPVTLSCSQTLNHNVMYWYQQKSSQAPKLLFHYYDKDFNNEADTPDNFQSRRPNTSFCFLDIRSPGLGDTAMYLCATSRGQGQETQYFGPGTRLLVL.

This rearrangement joins TRBV21-1 to TRBJ1-3; the table's D call, TRBD1, has no DNA check behind it. TRBV21-1 has pseudogene status. The CDR3 spans 18 residues. The CDR3 DNA reads as TGTGCCAGCAGCAAATGGGACAGGATGGGGACCTCTGGAAACACCATATATTTT. Encoded protein: CASSKWDRMGTSGNTIYF.

The chain employs TRBV5-1 and TRBJ1-4; D is ambiguous. V was trimmed by 3 bases and J by 4 bases, leaving 7 bases between them. CDR1 and CDR2 (germline): SGHRS, YFSETQ. The length of the CDR3 is 13 residues. CDR3 loop: CASSSGINEKLFF. In DNA form, the CDR3 reads TGCGCCAGCAGCTCGGGGATTAATGAAAAACTGTTTTTT.

To note about this clone: One end of the junction is discordant with germline, which a read error may explain. The gene calls are TRBV7-7 and TRBJ2-1; 8 bases match TRBD2. CDR1 is SSHAT and CDR2 is FNYEAQ in the germline V gene (reference sequence). The CDR3 contains 15 residues. CDR3 residues: CASSLAASGYNEQFF. For the CDR3, the DNA is TGTGCTAGCAGCTTAGCGGCTAGCGGGTACAATGAGCAGTTCTTC.